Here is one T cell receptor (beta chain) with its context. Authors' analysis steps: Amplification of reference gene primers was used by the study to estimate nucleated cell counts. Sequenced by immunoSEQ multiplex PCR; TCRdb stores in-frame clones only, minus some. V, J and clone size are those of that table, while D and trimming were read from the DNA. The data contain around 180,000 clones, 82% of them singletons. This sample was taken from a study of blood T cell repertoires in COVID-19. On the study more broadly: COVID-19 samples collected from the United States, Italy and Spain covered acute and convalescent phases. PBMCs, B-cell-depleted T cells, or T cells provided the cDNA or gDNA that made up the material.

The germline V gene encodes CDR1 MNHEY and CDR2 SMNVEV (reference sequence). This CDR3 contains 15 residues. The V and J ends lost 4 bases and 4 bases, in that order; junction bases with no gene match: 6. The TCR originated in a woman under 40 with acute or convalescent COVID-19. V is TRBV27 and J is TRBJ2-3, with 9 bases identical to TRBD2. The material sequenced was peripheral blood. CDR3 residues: CASSYSGRRADTQYF. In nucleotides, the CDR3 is TGTGCCAGCAGTTATAGCGGGAGACGAGCAGATACGCAGTATTTT.